The 4 T cell receptor beta chains given below trace back to one sample, sequenced in a study of T-cell reconstitution after alpha-beta-depleted transplantation in children. This sample's TCRbeta library carried unique molecular identifier barcodes. TCRdb recomputed calls from the PCR reads with MiXCR, one row per CDR3 protein. The sample has about 830,000 distinct CDR3 sequences, 15% to 20% seen once. Sequenced here: PBMCs, mostly from graft donor cells, sampled 360 days after TCRalphabeta/CD19-depleted stem cell transplant. These TCRs come from a male patient younger than 18 who had a stem cell transplant for acute lymphoblastic leukemia, so the T cells may come from the graft donor.

The chain recombines TRBV7-2 with TRBJ2-3; D not resolved. Germline V CDR1 and CDR2: SGHTA, FQGNSA. CDR3 length equals 13 residues. The germline V and J ends were trimmed by 6 bases and 2 bases, with 9 bases remaining between them. DNA for the CDR3: TGTGCCAGCAGTTCTGTCATCACAGATACGCAGTATTTT. Translating gives CASSSVITDTQYF.

The chain employs TRBV20-1 and TRBJ2-7, with D possibly TRBD2 on 5 matching bases. The CDR3 spans 14 residues. The V end was cut by 2 bases, the J end by 4 bases, with 15 bases between. Germline V gives CDR1 DFQATT, CDR2 SNEGSKA (reference sequence). CDR3 coding DNA: TGCAGTGCTAGATCGGGGTACCCTACTTACGAGCAGTACTTC. It is translated as CSARSGYPTYEQYF.

This clonotype was seen a handful of times. The chain carries TRBV4-1 and TRBJ2-7; no reliable D call. In germline, CDR1 is MGHRA, CDR2 YSYEKL. The length of the CDR3 is 14 residues. Trimming pared 1 base from V and 4 bases from J, leaving 11 bases between. The CDR3 loop reads CASSQVEGIYEQYF. The CDR3 DNA is TGCGCCAGCAGCCAAGTGGAAGGAATTTACGAGCAGTACTTC.

This rearrangement joins TRBV3-1 to TRBJ2-7; tentative D call: TRBD2 (5 bases). V dropped 7 bases and J dropped 3 bases, with 10 bases sitting between them. The CDR3 sequence is 12 residues long. The germline gives CDR1 LGHDT, CDR2 YNNKEL (reference sequence). CDR3 DNA: TGTGCCAGCAAAGCACGGGGCTACGAGCAGTACTTC. Translated, it gives CASKARGYEQYF.